These 14 T cell receptor beta chains share one sample of origin, sequenced in a study of T-cell reconstitution after alpha-beta-depleted transplantation in children. Preparation of the TCRbeta library was carried out with unique molecular identifiers. TCRdb fed the PCR reads into MiXCR, producing one record per CDR3 protein. In the table there are around 600,000 distinct CDR3 sequences, roughly 17% of which are singletons. This sample comprised PBMCs from the stem cell graft donor, obtained from the stem cell graft. The receptor source for this set is a human donor who donated a stem cell graft to a child with acute myeloid leukemia.

The genes are TRBV9 and TRBJ1-1, with a tentative D call TRBD1 (6 bases). The ends were cut back, 3 bases at V and 1 base at J, with 10 bases in the middle. CDR1 and CDR2 (germline): SGDLS, YYNGEE. There are 14 residues in the CDR3. CDR3 in amino acids: CASSATGPNTEAFF. CDR3 sequence (DNA): TGTGCCAGCAGCGCGACAGGCCCGAACACTGAAGCTTTCTTT.

This clonotype was observed a handful of times. The chain links TRBV10-3 to TRBJ2-3, with D possibly TRBD2 on 6 matching bases. Germline V gene lookup returns CDR1 ENHRY and CDR2 SYGVKD. The germline V and J ends were trimmed by 3 bases and 0 bases, with 10 bases remaining between them. The CDR3 is 15 amino acids. CDR3 sequence: CAISDASGSTDTQYF. The CDR3 nucleotides read TGTGCCATCAGTGACGCCAGCGGGAGCACAGATACGCAGTATTTT.

This clonotype was detected only a few times. This chain uses TRBV7-9 with TRBJ1-5, with 11 positions matching TRBD1. V was clipped by 3 bases and J by 7 bases; unmatched bases: 5. The CDR3 has 15 residues. Looked up from germline, CDR1 is SEHNR and CDR2 is FQNEAQ (reference sequence). CDR3 DNA sequence: TGTGCCAGCAGCTTTGGGGACAGGGGGAACCAGCCCCAGCATTTT. Translation: CASSFGDRGNQPQHF.

A word on this clonotype: A much larger clonotype is one base distant, so this may be a read error. CDR3 in DNA: TGCGCCAGCAGCAGAAGGACAGCCAGCACAGATTCGCAGTATTTT. Translated, it gives CASSRRTASTDSQYF. The rearrangement links TRBV5-1 to TRBJ2-3, with D possibly being TRBD1 (6 bases). The germline CDR1 and CDR2 sequences are SGHRS and YFSETQ. The CDR3 sequence is 15 residues long.

In this sample, this clonotype turned up a few times. The rearrangement links TRBV25-1 to TRBJ1-4; the D gene is possibly TRBD1 (6 bases). With 1 base removed from V and 7 bases from J, the gap between germline ends came to 19 bases. There are 17 residues in the CDR3. Germline V CDR1 and CDR2: MGHDK, SYGVNS. The chain's CDR3 is CASSELIGGGYGEKLFF. The CDR3 bases are TGTGCCAGCAGTGAATTAATAGGGGGAGGGTACGGTGAAAAACTGTTTTTT.

This clonotype was recorded many times. The CDR3 sequence is CASSTTSDTYEQYV. In DNA form, the CDR3 reads TGTGCCAGCAGCACTACCTCAGACACCTACGAGCAGTACGTC. V gene TRBV6-1 combines with J gene TRBJ2-7; no clear D gene. The V gene lost 6 bases and the J gene lost 2 bases, with 14 bases spanning the gap. This CDR3 spans 14 amino acids. Germline V lookup: CDR1 MNHNS, CDR2 SASEGT.

This clonotype came up many times. This sequence joins TRBV20-1 and TRBJ2-1; a weak D match, TRBD2 (6 bases). The CDR3 length is 14 residues. Germline V lookup: CDR1 DFQATT, CDR2 SNEGSKA (reference sequence). Trimming cost V 3 bases and J 4 bases, with 13 bases left between them. CDR3 protein: CSASVSGVYNEQFF. The CDR3 DNA sequence: TGCAGTGCTAGCGTGTCGGGGGTTTACAATGAGCAGTTCTTC.

This clonotype has a handful of counts. The CDR3 protein is CASSLSQGYASPLHF. The CDR3 region has the DNA TGCGCCAGCAGCTTGTCTCAGGGGTATGCTTCACCCCTCCACTTT. This chain links TRBV5-1 with TRBJ1-6, with D possibly TRBD1 on 6 matching bases. Trimming stripped 1 base from V and 9 bases from J, with 14 bases between. This CDR3 is built from 15 residues. Germline V gene sequence: CDR1 SGHRS, CDR2 YFSETQ.

The chain employs TRBV5-1 and TRBJ2-1; TRBD1 matches 7 bases. The CDR3 has 17 amino acids. Germline-derived CDR1 and CDR2 are SGHRS and YFSETQ. After removal of 0 bases from V and 7 bases from J, the junction contained 13 bases not matched to a gene. CDR3 DNA sequence: TGCGCCAGCAGCTTGGGATCCACTAGGGGGCAGTGGAATGAGCAGTTCTTC. It codes for CASSLGSTRGQWNEQFF.

Many counts were recorded for this clonotype. A read error may produce the germline difference seen at one junction end. The chain links TRBV5-1 to TRBJ1-1; D is possibly TRBD1 (5 bases). The V gene's germline CDR1 is SGHRS and CDR2 YFSETQ. This CDR3 region has 13 residues. The CDR3 region is CASSLGPGTEAFF. CDR3 in DNA: TGTGCCAGCAGCCTGGGACCTGGCACTGAAGCTTTCTTT.

This clonotype was counted at least ten times. The rearrangement uses TRBV10-2 and TRBJ2-7, with 7 positions matching TRBD2. V shed 6 bases and J 5 bases; nucleotides not matched to a gene: 10. The germline V gene encodes CDR1 WSHSY and CDR2 SAAADI. The CDR3 contains 14 residues. The CDR3 is CASRDGLGFNEQYF. CDR3 DNA: TGCGCCAGCAGGGACGGACTAGGATTTAACGAGCAGTACTTC.

On this clonotype itself: This may arise from a read error, as a much more abundant clone is one base away. This sequence joins TRBV7-2 and TRBJ2-7; 7 nucleotides match TRBD1. J lost 2 bases, V lost 2 bases, and 3 bases had no gene match. This CDR3 is built from 14 residues. Per germline, CDR1 SGHTA and CDR2 FQGNSA. The CDR3 nucleotides read TGTGCCAGCAGCTTAAGACAGGGCCCCTACGAGCAGTACTTC. It specifies CASSLRQGPYEQYF.

This clonotype came up many times. V gene TRBV20-1 combines with J gene TRBJ1-5; 7 positions agree with TRBD1. This CDR3 region has 16 residues. Germline V gene sequence: CDR1 DFQATT, CDR2 SNEGSKA (reference sequence). The V gene end was trimmed by 0 bases and the J gene end by 4 bases; junction bases not matched to a gene: 9. This CDR3 reads CSARDRSQGGNQPQHF. CDR3 nucleotide sequence: TGCAGTGCTAGAGATCGGAGTCAGGGGGGGAATCAGCCCCAGCATTTT.

The genes are TRBV12-3 or TRBV12-4 and TRBJ2-3, with a possible D match to TRBD2 (6 bases). The CDR3 length is 13 residues. V was shortened by 6 bases and J by 3 bases, with 10 bases between the two germline ends. CDR3 nucleotides: TGTGCCAGCAGACTAGCTGCAACAGATACGCAGTATTTT. This translates into CASRLAATDTQYF.